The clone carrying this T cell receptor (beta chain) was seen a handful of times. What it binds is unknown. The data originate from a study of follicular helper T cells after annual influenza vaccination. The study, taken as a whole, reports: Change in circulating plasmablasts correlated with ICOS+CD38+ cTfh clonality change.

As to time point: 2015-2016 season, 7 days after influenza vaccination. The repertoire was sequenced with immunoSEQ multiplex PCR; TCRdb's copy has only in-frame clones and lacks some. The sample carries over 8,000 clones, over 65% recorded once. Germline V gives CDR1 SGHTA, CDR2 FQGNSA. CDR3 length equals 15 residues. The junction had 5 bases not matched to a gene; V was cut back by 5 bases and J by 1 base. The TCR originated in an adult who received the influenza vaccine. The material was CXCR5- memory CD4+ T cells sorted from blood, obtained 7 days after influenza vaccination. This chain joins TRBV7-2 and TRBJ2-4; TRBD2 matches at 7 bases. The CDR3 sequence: CASSTRLAAKNIQYF. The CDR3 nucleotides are TGTGCCAGCAGCACCCGACTAGCTGCCAAAAACATTCAGTACTTC.